The present T cell receptor (beta chain) was sequenced within a study of T cell changes during pregnancy in multiple sclerosis. Using immunoSEQ multiplex PCR, the repertoire was profiled, and TCRdb retains in-frame clones only, with some absent. In the table there are over 85,000 clones, 91% of which are singletons. In germline, CDR1 is SGHNT, CDR2 YENEEA. V was pared by 2 bases and J by 0 bases, with 14 bases between. This CDR3 comprises 17 residues. This specimen consisted of peripheral blood, obtained in the first trimester of pregnancy. This TCR was recovered from a female donor in good health, enrolled as a control in a pregnancy study. The chain has TRBV11-3 and TRBJ1-5; D may be TRBD1 (6 bases). DNA for the CDR3: TGTGCCAGCAGCTTACAGGGGATGTCCTATAGCAATCAGCCCCAGCATTTT. Translation gives CASSLQGMSYSNQPQHF.